Listed below are T cell receptor beta chains from one sample, sequenced in a study of cytomegalovirus exposure and HLA in healthy donors. Libraries were prepared by immunoSEQ multiplex PCR; TCRdb keeps only in-frame clonotypes and omits some of them. The sample lists around 140,000 clones, 60% to 85% occurring once. Sequencing was done on a sample of PBMCs. The source is a man aged 40-49 years in good health and CMV-seropositive. Both conserved end residues are part of each CDR3. Each record gives: clone size, V gene, J gene, D gene, CDR3 protein, CDR3 DNA. The D gene is left open where the match is weak. Where a row states a size, it is once, few, many or the class of an expanded clone; other rows omit it.

clone size: .; V gene: TRBV11-2; J gene: TRBJ2-2; D gene: .; CDR3 protein: CASSLVPSLNTGELFF; CDR3 DNA: TGTGCCAGCAGCTTAGTGCCCAGTCTTAACACCGGGGAGCTGTTTTTT
clone size: .; V gene: TRBV9; J gene: TRBJ2-3; D gene: .; CDR3 protein: CASSVGDTQYF; CDR3 DNA: TGTGCCAGCAGCGTTGGCGATACGCAGTATTTT
clone size: .; V gene: TRBV5-1; J gene: TRBJ2-3; D gene: TRBD2; CDR3 protein: CASTWTGLAGKDTQYF; CDR3 DNA: TGCGCCAGCACTTGGACGGGACTAGCGGGGAAAGATACGCAGTATTTT
clone size: .; V gene: TRBV19; J gene: TRBJ2-1; D gene: TRBD1; CDR3 protein: CASTGTGKRNEQFF; CDR3 DNA: TGTGCCAGTACCGGGACAGGGAAACGCAATGAGCAGTTCTTC
clone size: .; V gene: TRBV25-1; J gene: TRBJ2-1; D gene: TRBD2; CDR3 protein: CASSEDLLAGAGNEQFF; CDR3 DNA: TGTGCCAGCAGTGAAGATCTGCTAGCGGGAGCAGGTAATGAGCAGTTCTTC
clone size: once; V gene: TRBV28; J gene: TRBJ1-1; D gene: .; CDR3 protein: CASSLLQVPEAFF; CDR3 DNA: TGTGCCAGCAGTTTACTCCAGGTTCCTGAAGCTTTCTTT
clone size: .; V gene: TRBV6-6; J gene: TRBJ2-7; D gene: TRBD1; CDR3 protein: CASSLDRAEQYF; CDR3 DNA: TGTGCCAGCAGTTTGGACAGGGCCGAGCAGTACTTC
clone size: once; V gene: TRBV2; J gene: TRBJ2-7; D gene: .; CDR3 protein: CASRGLGEYEQYF; CDR3 DNA: TGTGCCAGCAGGGGACTGGGAGAGTACGAGCAGTACTTC
clone size: few; V gene: TRBV2; J gene: TRBJ1-2; D gene: .; CDR3 protein: CASGTQNYGYTF; CDR3 DNA: TGTGCCAGCGGGACTCAAAACTATGGCTACACCTTC
clone size: .; V gene: TRBV12-2; J gene: TRBJ1-5; D gene: .; CDR3 protein: CASRLEDRMAYGKSPQHF; CDR3 DNA: TGTGCAAGTCGCTTAGAGGACAGGATGGCCTACGGGAAATCTCCCCAGCATTTT
clone size: .; V gene: TRBV11-2; J gene: TRBJ2-7; D gene: TRBD2; CDR3 protein: CASSPWLRTSGTREQYF; CDR3 DNA: TGTGCCAGCAGCCCGTGGCTTCGGACTAGCGGGACCCGGGAGCAGTACTTC
clone size: .; V gene: TRBV28; J gene: TRBJ1-3; D gene: TRBD1; CDR3 protein: CASSLHRGSGNTIYF; CDR3 DNA: TGTGCCAGCAGTTTACACAGGGGTTCTGGAAACACCATATATTTT
clone size: .; V gene: TRBV5-1; J gene: TRBJ2-1; D gene: TRBD2; CDR3 protein: CASSLVASGTDEQFF; CDR3 DNA: TGCGCCAGCAGCTTGGTTGCTAGCGGGACGGATGAGCAGTTCTTC
clone size: .; V gene: TRBV27; J gene: TRBJ2-1; D gene: .; CDR3 protein: CASSSTPLGGITYNEQFF; CDR3 DNA: TGTGCCAGCAGTTCCACCCCCCTCGGCGGGATTACCTACAATGAGCAGTTCTTC
clone size: .; V gene: TRBV4-1; J gene: TRBJ2-3; D gene: .; CDR3 protein: CASSPVEGLGQYF; CDR3 DNA: TGCGCCAGCAGCCCCGTCGAGGGCTTGGGGCAGTATTTT
clone size: .; V gene: TRBV27; J gene: TRBJ2-1; D gene: TRBD1; CDR3 protein: CASSPGTGYYNEQFF; CDR3 DNA: TGTGCCAGCAGTCCCGGGACAGGGTATTACAATGAGCAGTTCTTC
clone size: .; V gene: TRBV11-2; J gene: TRBJ2-3; D gene: .; CDR3 protein: CASSASRLSSTDTQYF; CDR3 DNA: TGTGCCAGCAGCGCCTCGCGGTTATCTAGCACAGATACGCAGTATTTT
clone size: .; V gene: TRBV6-1; J gene: TRBJ1-3; D gene: .; CDR3 protein: CASSERNGNTIYF; CDR3 DNA: TGTGCCAGCAGTGAGAGAAATGGAAACACCATATATTTT
clone size: few; V gene: TRBV25-1; J gene: TRBJ1-4; D gene: .; CDR3 protein: CASSEARGAQSEKLFF; CDR3 DNA: TGTGCCAGCAGTGAAGCCCGGGGGGCGCAGAGTGAAAAACTGTTTTTT
clone size: once; V gene: TRBV2; J gene: TRBJ2-2; D gene: TRBD1; CDR3 protein: CASRLLRDSNTGELFF; CDR3 DNA: TGTGCCAGCCGGCTTTTAAGGGACAGCAACACCGGGGAGCTGTTTTTT
clone size: .; V gene: TRBV11-2; J gene: TRBJ1-6; D gene: .; CDR3 protein: CASSSMGDRSSYNSPLHF; CDR3 DNA: TGTGCCAGCAGCTCTATGGGCGACAGGAGCTCCTATAATTCACCCCTCCACTTT
clone size: .; V gene: TRBV5-4; J gene: TRBJ2-1; D gene: .; CDR3 protein: CASSLTAGNNEQFF; CDR3 DNA: TGTGCCAGCAGCTTGACTGCAGGGAACAATGAGCAGTTCTTC
clone size: .; V gene: TRBV19; J gene: TRBJ2-7; D gene: TRBD1; CDR3 protein: CASRLGGHGSYEQYF; CDR3 DNA: TGTGCCAGTAGATTAGGGGGCCACGGCTCCTACGAGCAGTACTTC
clone size: .; V gene: TRBV29-1; J gene: TRBJ2-5; D gene: TRBD1; CDR3 protein: CSVTGSWSAETQYF; CDR3 DNA: TGCAGCGTGACAGGGAGTTGGTCTGCAGAGACCCAGTACTTC
clone size: .; V gene: TRBV2; J gene: TRBJ2-5; D gene: TRBD2; CDR3 protein: CASRGLVVETQYF; CDR3 DNA: TGTGCCAGCAGAGGACTAGTCGTAGAGACCCAGTACTTC
clone size: few; V gene: TRBV5-4; J gene: TRBJ2-5; D gene: TRBD2; CDR3 protein: CASSPSGQETQYF; CDR3 DNA: TGTGCCAGCAGCCCTAGCGGCCAAGAGACCCAGTACTTC
clone size: .; V gene: TRBV28; J gene: TRBJ2-4; D gene: TRBD2; CDR3 protein: CASRGTSGREGGNIQYF; CDR3 DNA: TGTGCCAGCAGGGGGACTAGCGGGAGGGAAGGGGGAAACATTCAGTACTTC
clone size: .; V gene: TRBV25-1; J gene: TRBJ1-2; D gene: .; CDR3 protein: CASSGQIYGYTF; CDR3 DNA: TGTGCCAGCAGTGGACAGATTTATGGCTACACCTTC
clone size: .; V gene: TRBV11-3; J gene: TRBJ2-7; D gene: .; CDR3 protein: CASSLGLRGEQYF; CDR3 DNA: TGTGCCAGCAGCTTAGGCCTCAGAGGCGAGCAGTACTTC
clone size: once; V gene: TRBV2; J gene: TRBJ2-5; D gene: .; CDR3 protein: CASASLGETQYF; CDR3 DNA: TGTGCCAGCGCGAGCCTAGGAGAGACCCAGTACTTC
clone size: .; V gene: TRBV9; J gene: TRBJ2-5; D gene: .; CDR3 protein: CASSVGGVDTSVYF; CDR3 DNA: TGTGCCAGCAGCGTAGGGGGGGTGGACACCTCGGTGTACTTC
clone size: .; V gene: TRBV2; J gene: TRBJ1-3; D gene: TRBD1; CDR3 protein: CASSEAPPGQGRNTIYF; CDR3 DNA: TGTGCCAGCAGTGAAGCCCCGCCGGGACAGGGGAGAAACACCATATATTTT
clone size: .; V gene: TRBV6-5; J gene: TRBJ1-5; D gene: .; CDR3 protein: CASSYGGVGQPQHF; CDR3 DNA: TGTGCCAGCAGTTACGGGGGGGTTGGTCAGCCCCAGCATTTT
clone size: .; V gene: TRBV6-1; J gene: TRBJ2-7; D gene: TRBD2; CDR3 protein: CASRQSQREGYEQYF; CDR3 DNA: TGTGCCAGCAGGCAAAGCCAGCGGGAGGGCTACGAGCAGTACTTC
clone size: .; V gene: TRBV29-1; J gene: TRBJ2-3; D gene: TRBD2; CDR3 protein: CSAGGGEDTQYF; CDR3 DNA: TGCAGCGCTGGGGGAGGGGAAGATACGCAGTATTTT
clone size: .; V gene: TRBV19; J gene: TRBJ1-2; D gene: .; CDR3 protein: CASSITGGGGGYTF; CDR3 DNA: TGTGCCAGTAGTATCACTGGTGGAGGAGGCGGCTACACCTTC
clone size: .; V gene: TRBV9; J gene: TRBJ1-5; D gene: TRBD1; CDR3 protein: CASSREGQGNQPQHF; CDR3 DNA: TGTGCCAGCAGCCGCGAGGGACAGGGCAATCAGCCCCAGCATTTT
clone size: .; V gene: TRBV19; J gene: TRBJ2-5; D gene: TRBD1; CDR3 protein: CASSTGQGETQYF; CDR3 DNA: TGTGCCAGTAGCACCGGACAGGGAGAGACCCAGTACTTC
clone size: .; V gene: TRBV6-1; J gene: TRBJ1-4; D gene: .; CDR3 protein: CASSAPSNEKLFF; CDR3 DNA: TGTGCCAGCAGTGCACCGAGTAATGAAAAACTGTTTTTT
clone size: once; V gene: TRBV18; J gene: TRBJ2-7; D gene: TRBD2; CDR3 protein: CASSPGLALYEQYF; CDR3 DNA: TGTGCCAGCTCACCAGGACTAGCGCTATACGAGCAGTACTTC
clone size: .; V gene: TRBV11-2; J gene: TRBJ2-5; D gene: TRBD2; CDR3 protein: CASSLALAGGQETQYF; CDR3 DNA: TGTGCCAGCAGCTTAGCTCTAGCGGGAGGGCAAGAGACCCAGTACTTC
clone size: .; V gene: TRBV15; J gene: TRBJ1-5; D gene: TRBD1; CDR3 protein: CATSRGTGGFQPQHF; CDR3 DNA: TGTGCCACCAGCAGGGGGACAGGGGGCTTTCAGCCCCAGCATTTT
clone size: .; V gene: TRBV7-3; J gene: TRBJ2-2; D gene: .; CDR3 protein: CASSLGGTGELFF; CDR3 DNA: TGTGCCAGCAGCTTAGGCGGCACCGGGGAGCTGTTTTTT